A selection of T cell receptor beta chains follows, all from one sample in a study of PD-1 blockade in classical Hodgkin lymphoma. Here immunoSEQ multiplex PCR was the method, and the copy in TCRdb shows in-frame clones only, minus some. The table has about 16,000 clones, 90% seen once. Sequencing was performed on peripheral blood mononuclear cells (PBMCs). Receptors were obtained from a human donor with classical Hodgkin lymphoma. Both conserved end residues are part of each CDR3.

V: TRBV6-5; CDR3: CASSRDNEQFF
V: TRBV5-1; CDR3: CASSLWQGGTGELFF
V: TRBV11-2; CDR3: CASSSLTGNLYEQYF
V: TRBV10-3; CDR3: CAISESARTGELFF
V: TRBV27; CDR3: CASSLNRDITYEQYF
V: TRBV5-8; CDR3: CASRPQGSTGELFF
V: TRBV7-2; CDR3: CASSLMGSGDEQFF
V: TRBV25-1; CDR3: CASSALRSGSEDYEQYF
V: TRBV6-5; CDR3: CASSFGTGTGNTIYF
V: TRBV18; CDR3: CASSPLALAGTKNIQYF
V: TRBV27; CDR3: CASSQQGSYGYTF
V: TRBV19; CDR3: CASSRGLAGGPEYEQYF
V: TRBV4-2; CDR3: CASSQGPRGRDTGELFF
V: TRBV6-5; CDR3: CASSISSSGNTIYF
V: TRBV2; CDR3: CASSVTDTQYF
V: TRBV5-4; CDR3: CASSLRQGGTEQYF
V: TRBV6-1; CDR3: CASSEIGGVEQYF
V: TRBV15; CDR3: CATSRRTGGRETQYF
V: TRBV9; CDR3: CASSPRTSGRNEQFF
V: TRBV10-3; CDR3: CAISETSGRGDTQYF
V: TRBV25-1; CDR3: CASSVGHQLAGEADTQYF
V: TRBV28; CDR3: CASSPTKIEGNTEAFF
V: TRBV30; CDR3: CAWSPLGQPRGFF
V: TRBV25-1; CDR3: CASSERQAPVNEKLFF
V: TRBV29-1; CDR3: CSVAASGLSYNEQFF
V: TRBV5-6; CDR3: CASSPGSYGYTF
V: TRBV30; CDR3: CAWSVGGDTEAFF
V: TRBV11-2; CDR3: CASSLGGGFGANVLTF
V: TRBV5-1; CDR3: CASSDAYEQYF
V: TRBV7-6; CDR3: CASSGDRANQPQHF
V: TRBV5-4; CDR3: CASTSGGEHEQYF
V: TRBV6-4; CDR3: CASSELGPRSTGELFF
V: TRBV25-1; CDR3: CASSEWAEQYF
V: TRBV25-1; CDR3: CASSGSRDGTYEQYF
V: TRBV27; CDR3: CASSLSMNNEQFF
V: TRBV10-2; CDR3: CASSESGTLGNSGEKLFF
V: TRBV9; CDR3: CASSVGQGKVTEAFF
V: TRBV11-3; CDR3: CASSLERFATTYF
V: TRBV15; CDR3: CATSNRGNTIYF
V: TRBV2; CDR3: CASRDPLSDSYNEQFF
V: TRBV19; CDR3: CASSMMKSYEQYF
V: TRBV5-1; CDR3: CASSLRASGGSSYNEQFF
V: TRBV25-1; CDR3: CASSEISRLGELFF
V: TRBV6-5; CDR3: CASTRSSGNTIYF
V: TRBV25-1; CDR3: CASSESVGTEAFF
V: TRBV6-4; CDR3: CASTLHTNTEAFF